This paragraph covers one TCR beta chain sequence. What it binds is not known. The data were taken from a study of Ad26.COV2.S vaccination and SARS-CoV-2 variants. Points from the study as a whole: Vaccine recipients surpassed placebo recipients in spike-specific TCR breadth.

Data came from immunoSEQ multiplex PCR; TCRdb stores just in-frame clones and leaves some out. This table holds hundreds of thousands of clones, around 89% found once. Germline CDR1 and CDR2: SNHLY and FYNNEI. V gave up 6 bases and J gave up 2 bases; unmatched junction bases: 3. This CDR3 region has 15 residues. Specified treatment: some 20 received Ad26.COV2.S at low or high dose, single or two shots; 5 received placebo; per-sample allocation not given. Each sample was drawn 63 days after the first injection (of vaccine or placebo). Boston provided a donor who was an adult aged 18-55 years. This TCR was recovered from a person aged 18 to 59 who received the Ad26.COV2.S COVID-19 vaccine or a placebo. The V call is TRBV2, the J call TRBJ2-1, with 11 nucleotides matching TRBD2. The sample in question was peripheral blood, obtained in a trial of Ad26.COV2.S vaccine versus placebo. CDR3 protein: CASRTSGGPYNEQFF. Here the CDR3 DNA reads TGTGCCAGCAGAACTAGCGGGGGTCCCTACAATGAGCAGTTCTTC.